Below, one T cell receptor (beta chain) is given with its context. This sample is drawn from a study of blood T cell repertoires in COVID-19. In the study overall: Samples representing acute and convalescent COVID-19 were sourced from the United States, Italy and Spain. PBMCs, B-cell-depleted T cells, or T cells were the source of the cDNA or gDNA that made up the material.

Source study methods: Amplification of reference gene primers provided the estimated nucleated cell counts. Only in-frame clones appear in the TCRdb table, and some are missing; sequencing was by immunoSEQ multiplex PCR. D and trimming come from the DNA, and the V and J calls and clone size come from that table. The sample shows about 160,000 clones, around 93% of them seen only once. The CDR3 is 13 amino acids. V lost 3 bases, J lost 1 base, and 6 bases lay in between. Germline-derived CDR1 and CDR2 are SGHTA and FQGTGA. Seattle patient enrollment occurred during active infection, with longitudinal follow-up thereafter.

The TCR originated in a man in his thirties or forties with COVID-19, enrolled during active disease. The specimen sequenced was peripheral blood. The J gene is TRBJ1-1, the V gene TRBV7-3; weak D call: TRBD1 (6 bases). Here the CDR3 reads CASSLDRNTEAFF. In nucleotides, the CDR3 is TGTGCCAGCAGCTTGGACAGGAACACTGAAGCTTTCTTT.